This paragraph covers one T cell receptor (beta chain) sequence. The antigen is unknown. This record comes from a study of T cell responses to AZD1222 COVID-19 vaccine. General study findings and limits: Samples come after the peak T cell response, not at day 14. Per reports, nearly half of all spike-specific TCRs target regions that are unmutated in variants. Donor demographics were predominantly white British with a female majority; clonal diversity may be underestimated. The study identified only a handful of AZD1222 recipients as seropositive at baseline.

Clones were read by immunoSEQ multiplex PCR, and TCRdb kept only the in-frame ones, dropping some. This sample has roughly 80,000 clones, with approximately 87% found just once. CDR1 is MDHEN and CDR2 is SYDVKM in the germline V gene. Trimming shortened V by 3 bases and J by 4 bases, and 12 bases separated the two germline ends. This CDR3 is built from 14 residues. The J gene is TRBJ1-2, the V gene TRBV28; D uncertain. Material: peripheral blood, obtained on day 0 of MenACWY control vaccination. The TCR sequence derives from an adult in good health. The CDR3 DNA is TGTGCCAGCAGTTTTTTTCAGGCCGCCTATGGCTACACCTTC. Its protein is CASSFFQAAYGYTF.